The 9 T cell receptor beta chains given below trace back to one sample, sequenced in a study of regulatory T cells in long-lasting Graves disease. Time point described: newly diagnosed GD, antithyroid drugs for less than 3 months. From RNA extracted from PBMCs, the TCR library was made. iRepertoire HTBI primers and Arm-PCR of CDR3 regions built TCR beta libraries. TCRdb called the multiplex PCR reads again in MiXCR, with one record for every CDR3 protein. The sample records roughly 350,000 distinct CDR3 sequences, 16% being singletons. Another study also made use of these data, one on T cells in Graves' hyperthyroidism and ophthalmopathy.

Sample: peripheral blood mononuclear cells (PBMCs), taken at new diagnosis, from a patient treated with antithyroid drugs. The receptors derive from a man aged 40-50 years with Graves disease.

Concerning this clonotype itself: This could be a read error, since a much larger clone is one nucleotide away. This chain uses TRBV6-1 with TRBJ1-4; TRBD1 is a possible D gene (5 bases). V lost 4 bases and J lost 3, with 6 bases in between. Germline CDR1 and CDR2: MNHNS and SASEGT. This CDR3 spans 13 amino acids. The CDR3 sequence is CASSGRANEKLFF. The CDR3 DNA follows: TGTGCCAGCAGTGGCAGGGCTAATGAAAAACTGTTTTTT.

This clonotype appeared many times. The chain has TRBV27 and TRBJ2-7, with no clear D. V shed 1 base and J shed 1 base, with 5 bases lying between them. Germline CDR1 and CDR2: MNHEY and SMNVEV (reference sequence). This CDR3 is 13 amino acids long. The CDR3 DNA follows: TGTGCCAGCAGTTTATTTAAATCCTACGAGCAGTACTTC. The encoded protein is CASSLFKSYEQYF.

This clonotype turned up a few times. This sequence joins TRBV29-1 and TRBJ2-5; 11 positions agree with TRBD2. Germline V gives CDR1 SQVTM, CDR2 ANQGSEA. The length of the CDR3 is 18 residues. Trimming at V came to 6 bases and at J to 2 bases, leaving 17 bases not matched to a gene. The CDR3 DNA follows: TGCAGCGTGACAAAACCGGGACTAGCGGTGGGATTACAAGAGACCCAGTACTTC. Its translation: CSVTKPGLAVGLQETQYF.

This chain joins TRBV12-3 or TRBV12-4 and TRBJ2-7; D unresolved. The V end was cut by 6 bases, the J end by 6 bases, with 18 bases between. The CDR3 is 14 residues long. The CDR3 sequence is CASSTHLTLGEQYF. The CDR3 region has the DNA TGTGCCAGCAGCACCCATCTGACCCTCGGCGAGCAGTACTTC.

This clonotype was counted a few times. The chain recombines TRBV24-1 with TRBJ2-7; D perhaps matches TRBD2 (6 bases). V was trimmed by 3 bases and J by 3 bases, leaving 14 bases between them. This CDR3 has 15 amino acids. In germline, CDR1 is KGHDR, CDR2 SFDVKD. This CDR3 reads CATSDGSGDFYEQYF. In nucleotides, the CDR3 is TGTGCCACCAGTGATGGGTCGGGGGATTTCTACGAGCAGTACTTC.

V is TRBV27 and J is TRBJ2-3, with 12 bases identical to TRBD2. The CDR3 sequence is 16 residues long. Trimming cost V 5 bases and J 5 bases; bases outside gene matches: 8. Germline V CDR1 and CDR2: MNHEY, SMNVEV (reference sequence). This chain's CDR3 is CASSTRLAGERDTQYF. Written as DNA, the CDR3 is TGTGCCAGCAGTACTAGACTAGCGGGGGAGAGAGATACGCAGTATTTT.

This clonotype was detected many times. This chain uses TRBV2 with TRBJ2-7; no clear D gene. The V and J ends lost 2 bases and 2 bases respectively, with 10 bases between them. Germline V gene lookup returns CDR1 SNHLY and CDR2 FYNNEI. This CDR3 contains 14 residues. CDR3: CASSERQVPYEQYF. CDR3 nucleotide sequence: TGTGCCAGCAGTGAAAGACAAGTCCCCTACGAGCAGTACTTC.

This clonotype was counted ten times or more. The chain is built from TRBV18 and TRBJ2-1, with D possibly being TRBD1 or TRBD2 (5 bases each). The length of the CDR3 is 14 residues. V dropped 3 bases and J dropped 8 bases, with 14 bases sitting between them. Germline assignment: CDR1 KGHSH and CDR2 LQKENI. The CDR3 sequence: CASSPAGGGHEQFF. CDR3 nucleotides: TGTGCCAGCTCACCCGCAGGTGGGGGACATGAGCAGTTCTTC.

The chain combines TRBV18 with TRBJ1-6, with TRBD1 matching 8 bases. After removal of 8 bases from V and 7 bases from J, the junction contained 10 bases not matched to a gene. The CDR3 spans 15 residues. The germline V gene encodes CDR1 KGHSH and CDR2 LQKENI. The CDR3 DNA reads TGTGCCAGCCAAACAGCAGGGGGCTCGAATTCACCCCTCCACTTT. Encoded protein: CASQTAGGSNSPLHF. The full variable domain, in which reference TRBV18 and TRBJ1-6 provide the parts outside the CDR3, is NAGVMQNPRHLVRRRGQEARLRCSPMKGHSHVYWYRQLPEEGLKFMVYLQKENIIDESGMPKERFSAEFPKEGPSILRIQQVVRGDSAAYFCASQTAGGSNSPLHFGNGTRLTVT.